What follows is one T cell receptor beta chain and its context. As yet, its antigen is unknown. PCR amplification relied on 60 Vbeta primers (plus 13 Jbeta primers). The table came from immunoSEQ multiplex PCR; TCRdb's copy has only in-frame clones and leaves some out. Of about 200,000 clones in the sample, roughly four fifths are singletons; the top ten hold under 7.5%. Germline lookup yields CDR1 SGHTS and CDR2 YDEGEE. This CDR3 region has 16 residues. Trimming shortened V by 0 bases and J by 6 bases, and 18 bases separated the two germline ends. This entry comes from a study of cytomegalovirus exposure and HLA in healthy donors. Overall study: A previous analysis identified approximately 110 million unique TCR beta sequences derived from some 200 million T cells. Regarding the study as a whole: Researchers catalogued approximately 170 TCR beta chains as cytomegalovirus-associated.

The material sequenced was PBMCs. This clonotype was sampled from a woman in her forties or fifties in good health and CMV-seropositive. The J gene is TRBJ1-2, the V gene TRBV5-8; perhaps TRBD1 as D (6 bases). The CDR3 region is CASSLGAYRARHGYTF. In nucleotides, the CDR3 is TGTGCCAGCAGCTTGGGGGCTTACAGGGCTAGGCATGGCTACACCTTC.